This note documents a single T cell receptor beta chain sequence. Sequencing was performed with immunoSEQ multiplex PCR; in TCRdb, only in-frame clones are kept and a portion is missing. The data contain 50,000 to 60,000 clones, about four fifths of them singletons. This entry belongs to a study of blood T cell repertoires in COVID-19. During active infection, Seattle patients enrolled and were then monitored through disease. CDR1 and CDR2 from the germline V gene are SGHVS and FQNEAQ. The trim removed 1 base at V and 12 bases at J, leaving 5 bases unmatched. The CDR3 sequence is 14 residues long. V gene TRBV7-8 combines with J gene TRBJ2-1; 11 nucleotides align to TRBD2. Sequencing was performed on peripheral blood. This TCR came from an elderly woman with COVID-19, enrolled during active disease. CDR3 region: CASSLGLAGSWQFF. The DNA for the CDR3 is TGTGCCAGCAGCTTAGGACTAGCGGGGAGTTGGCAGTTCTTC.